Below are 20 T cell receptor beta chains sequenced from a single sample in a study of beta chain features in type 1 diabetes. All of the isolated RNA was reverse transcribed, so expressed TCRB transcripts were sequenced. Only in-frame clones appear in the TCRdb table, and some are missing; sequencing was by immunoSEQ multiplex PCR. Among about 370,000 clones listed, over 12% were seen once. Sample: naive CD4+ T cells from blood. The origin of the receptors is a woman under 30 in good health.

This rearrangement joins TRBV28 to TRBJ1-5, with D perhaps TRBD1 (6 bases). This CDR3 region has 15 residues. Trimming cost V 1 base and J 4 bases, with 11 bases left between them. Germline-derived CDR1 and CDR2 are MDHEN and SYDVKM. The CDR3 bases are TGTGCCAGCAGTTTATTCTTAGGGGGTAATCAGCCCCAGCATTTT. It is translated as CASSLFLGGNQPQHF.

CDR3 sequence reads: CASRYDRVVADTQYF. CDR3 DNA sequence: TGTGCCAGCAGATACGACAGGGTGGTCGCAGATACGCAGTATTTT. The genes are TRBV6-1 and TRBJ2-3; 7 bases are a match to TRBD1. This CDR3 is built from 15 residues. Germline-derived CDR1 and CDR2 are MNHNS and SASEGT. Losses at the gene ends were 6 bases for V and 4 bases for J; bases not matched to a gene: 10.

The chain couples TRBV7-9 to TRBJ2-5; D unresolved. V lost 1 base and J 5 bases, leaving 14 bases between the germline ends. Germline lookup yields CDR1 SEHNR and CDR2 FQNEAQ (reference sequence). CDR3 length: 15 amino acids. CDR3 nucleotides: TGTGCCAGCAGCTTAGTTTCAGGTACCCGCGAGACCCAGTACTTC. As protein: CASSLVSGTRETQYF. Looking up the rest from reference TRBV7-9 and TRBJ2-5 gives the full variable domain: DTGVSQNPRHKITKRGQNVTFRCDPISEHNRLYWYRQTLGQGPEFLTYFQNEAQLEKSRLLSDRFSAERPKGSFSTLEIQRTEQGDSAMYLCASSLVSGTRETQYFGPGTRLLVL.

The V and J genes are TRBV5-1 and TRBJ2-1, with 8 bases aligning to TRBD2. Germline loops: CDR1 SGHRS, CDR2 YFSETQ. The CDR3 consists of 15 residues. Trimming at V came to 1 base and at J to 8 bases, leaving 8 bases not matched to a gene. The CDR3 loop is CASSLRSGSGHEQFF. In nucleotides, the CDR3 is TGCGCCAGCAGCTTGCGGAGCGGGAGCGGGCATGAGCAGTTCTTC.

This chain links TRBV5-6 with TRBJ2-7, with D unclear. CDR3 length: 13 residues. Germline CDR1 reads SGHDT; CDR2 reads YYEEEE. The V gene lost 0 bases and the J gene lost 1 base, with 5 bases spanning the gap. The CDR3 region has the DNA TGTGCCAGCAGCTTGGAACAGTCCTACGAGCAGTACTTC. It encodes CASSLEQSYEQYF. Full variable domain (missing parts from reference TRBV5-6 and TRBJ2-7): DAGVTQSPTHLIKTRGQQVTLRCSPKSGHDTVSWYQQALGQGPQFIFQYYEEEERQRGNFPDRFSGHQFPNYSSELNVNALLLGDSALYLCASSLEQSYEQYFGPGTRLTVT.

The rearrangement links TRBV18 to TRBJ1-1; D possibly corresponds to TRBD1 (6 bases). Germline V CDR1 and CDR2: KGHSH, LQKENI. Trimming cost V 4 bases and J 4 bases, with 16 bases left between them. CDR3 size: 15 residues. CDR3 bases: TGTGCCAGCTCACTCAAACAGGGTGGCGGCACTGAAGCTTTCTTT. The encoded protein is CASSLKQGGGTEAFF.

This clone was seen more than once but under ten times. This sequence joins TRBV5-1 and TRBJ2-3, with D maybe TRBD1 (5 bases). The CDR3 has 17 residues. The V end was cut by 4 bases, the J end by 5 bases, with 23 bases between. CDR1 SGHRS and CDR2 YFSETQ come from the germline V gene. CDR3 sequence: CASSPQGPLKLGDTQYF. For the CDR3, the DNA is TGCGCCAGCAGCCCCCAGGGCCCCCTCAAACTGGGAGATACGCAGTATTTT.

The chain employs TRBV29-1 and TRBJ2-7, with D maybe TRBD2 (6 bases). The germline V gene has CDR1 SQVTM and CDR2 ANQGSEA. The V end lost 3 bases, the J end lost 2 bases, and 20 bases lay between the germline ends. This CDR3 is built from 16 residues. The CDR3 coding sequence is TGCAGCGTTGAGGATAATGCGGGGACGGCGACCTACGAGCAGTACTTC. Residues: CSVEDNAGTATYEQYF.

This clone appeared a few times. The chain combines TRBV2 with TRBJ1-2; the D is unclear. This CDR3 is built from 12 residues. Germline CDR1 is SNHLY and CDR2 is FYNNEI. V dropped 8 bases and J dropped 0 bases, with 7 bases sitting between them. As DNA, the CDR3 is TGTGCCAGCGCGGTGCCTAACTATGGCTACACCTTC. Its translation: CASAVPNYGYTF.

V and J are TRBV7-9 and TRBJ2-2; D gene unclear. The germline CDR1 and CDR2 sequences are SEHNR and FQNEAQ (reference sequence). The V end was cut by 2 bases, the J end by 7 bases, with 5 bases between. CDR3 length: 12 residues. CDR3 loop: CASSLFLGELFF. CDR3 sequence (DNA): TGTGCCAGCAGCTTATTCCTCGGGGAGCTGTTTTTT. The full variable domain, with the rest looked up from reference TRBV7-9 and TRBJ2-2, is DTGVSQNPRHKITKRGQNVTFRCDPISEHNRLYWYRQTLGQGPEFLTYFQNEAQLEKSRLLSDRFSAERPKGSFSTLEIQRTEQGDSAMYLCASSLFLGELFFGEGSRLTVL.

The V call is TRBV28, the J call TRBJ1-2; TRBD1 agrees at 7 bases. Trimming cost V 6 bases and J 4 bases; bases outside gene matches: 5. The germline V gene has CDR1 MDHEN and CDR2 SYDVKM. The CDR3 loop spans 13 amino acids. CDR3 residues: CASRPGQPYGYTF. The CDR3 nucleotides read TGTGCCAGCAGGCCGGGACAGCCCTATGGCTACACCTTC.

The chain is built from TRBV7-9 and TRBJ2-1, with 8 bases aligning to TRBD2. This CDR3 has 16 residues. Trimming removed 5 bases from V and 4 bases from J; junction bases left unmatched: 10. Germline V lookup: CDR1 SEHNR, CDR2 FQNEAQ (reference sequence). The CDR3 region is CASSPPLAAQYNEQFF. For the CDR3, the DNA is TGTGCCAGCAGCCCCCCACTAGCGGCCCAATACAATGAGCAGTTCTTC.

The rearrangement uses TRBV5-6 and TRBJ2-3; D unresolved. Deletions cut 1 base from V and 1 base from J, with 7 bases between. The CDR3 is made up of 14 amino acids. Germline CDR1 SGHDT, CDR2 YYEEEE. DNA of the CDR3: TGTGCCAGCAGCTTGACAGCACGCACAGATACGCAGTATTTT. Protein: CASSLTARTDTQYF.

The gene calls are TRBV28 and TRBJ2-7, with TRBD2 matching over 7 bases. After removal of 10 bases from V and 4 bases from J, the junction contained 13 bases not matched to a gene. In germline, CDR1 is MDHEN, CDR2 SYDVKM. The CDR3 runs to 14 residues. Written as DNA, the CDR3 is TGTGCCACCTTCCAGACGGCTAGCGGATACGAGCAGTACTTC. Encoded protein: CATFQTASGYEQYF.

The genes are TRBV5-1 and TRBJ2-5; perhaps TRBD2 as D (6 bases). CDR3 length: 12 amino acids. V was cut by 5 bases and J by 5 bases, with 10 bases left in between. The germline gives CDR1 SGHRS, CDR2 YFSETQ. CDR3 loop: CASRLARETQYF. CDR3 coding DNA: TGCGCCAGCAGACTAGCCAGGGAGACCCAGTACTTC.

This clone has only a few counts. The chain couples TRBV7-9 to TRBJ2-1; 9 bases align to TRBD1. Per germline, CDR1 SEHNR and CDR2 FQNEAQ (reference sequence). Trimming took 4 bases from V and 1 from J; bases not matched to a gene: 8. The CDR3 covers 17 residues. CDR3: CASSSKTGQGSYNEQFF. The DNA for the CDR3 is TGTGCCAGCAGCTCGAAGACGGGACAGGGATCCTACAATGAGCAGTTCTTC.

The chain combines TRBV7-3 with TRBJ2-5; 14 bases are a match to TRBD2. V was clipped by 0 bases and J by 2 bases; unmatched bases: 8. Germline loops: CDR1 SGHTA, CDR2 FQGTGA. The CDR3 consists of 19 residues. CDR3 residues: CASSLTGTSGSGLQETQYF. The CDR3 DNA reads TGTGCCAGCAGCTTAACGGGGACTAGCGGGAGCGGGTTGCAAGAGACCCAGTACTTC.

The chain uses TRBV30 and TRBJ1-1; possible D gene TRBD1, 6 bases. CDR3 length: 11 residues. Germline CDR1 and CDR2: GTSNPN and SVGIG (reference sequence). The CDR3 nucleotides read TGTGCTTTAGACAGGTCAAGTGAAGCTTTCTTT. This codes for CALDRSSEAFF.

This clone was counted between two and nine times. The CDR3 region is CSVDGIRTRNTGELFF. In nucleotides, the CDR3 is TGCAGCGTTGATGGGATCCGGACTCGGAACACCGGGGAGCTGTTTTTT. The rearrangement joins TRBV29-1 to TRBJ2-2; D may be TRBD2 (5 bases). This CDR3 comprises 16 residues. Germline CDR1 reads SQVTM; CDR2 reads ANQGSEA. Trimming left V 3 bases short and J 1 base short, with 15 bases between.

This clone has only a few counts. The gene calls are TRBV27 and TRBJ2-5, with TRBD2 identical over 8 bases. The CDR3 is made up of 14 amino acids. The germline V gene encodes CDR1 MNHEY and CDR2 SMNVEV (reference sequence). The V and J ends lost 3 bases and 4 bases, in that order; junction bases with no gene match: 4. The CDR3 DNA is TGTGCCAGCAGTTTTACGGGAGGGCCAGAGACCCAGTACTTC. Translation: CASSFTGGPETQYF.